This TCR beta chain was identified in a study of cytomegalovirus exposure and HLA in healthy donors. Points from the study as a whole: Immune exposure information comprised only CMV serostatus. A few of the chains that were CMV-associated were confirmed in vitro to be specific for CMV antigens. Associated with cytomegalovirus, according to the listing, were 150 to 200 TCR beta chains.

To note about this clone: Its antigen is as yet unknown.

Use of 60 Vbeta and 13 Jbeta primers characterized the PCR. Assay: immunoSEQ multiplex PCR; the TCRdb copy retains only in-frame clones and omits some. Altogether approximately 86,000 clones are present, approximately 80% being singletons, with the ten largest covering about 3.1%. V was clipped by 4 bases and J by 12 bases, with 21 bases between them. Germline CDR1 LGHNA, CDR2 YNFKEQ. The CDR3 sequence is 14 residues long. The sample was PBMCs. The origin of this receptor is a man between 35 and 55 years old in good health and CMV-seronegative. The chain links TRBV4-2 to TRBJ1-1; D perhaps matches TRBD1 (6 bases). The CDR3 is CASSPRAGGPGTFF. CDR3 DNA sequence: TGTGCCAGCAGCCCCCGGGCGGGGGGGCCCGGAACTTTCTTT.